These 26 T cell receptor beta chains originate from one sample sequenced in a study of T cell responses to AZD1222 COVID-19 vaccine (dated by TCRdb to about 2021). The time point label, read with the paper, signifies: baseline before first vaccination. To prepare the library, the immunoSEQ multiplex PCR assay was applied. The immuneACCESS repertoire file appears here via TCRdb, limited to in-frame rearrangements. These files lack a portion of the clones; in checked studies, under half of the deficit traces to unresolved V genes, and the cause of the others is not known. For this sample the table gives tens of thousands of clones, of which roughly 90% were detected only once. The ten largest clones add up to about 20% of the sample. Sequences were derived from peripheral blood, sampled on day 0 of AZD1222 vaccination. These receptors all come from an adult in good health.

CDR3 region: CAISVGTGGQNIQYF. Written as DNA, the CDR3 is TGTGCCATCAGTGTAGGGACAGGGGGCCAAAACATTCAGTACTTC. The chain joins TRBV10-3 to TRBJ2-4; the match to TRBD1 covers 12 bases. Per the germline V gene, CDR1 is ENHRY and CDR2 is SYGVKD. CDR3 length: 15 amino acids. Unmatched junction bases numbered 3, after V lost 4 bases and J lost 5 bases.

The table lists this clone with a count of one. This chain uses TRBV28 with TRBJ1-2, with D maybe TRBD1 (5 bases). The germline V gene encodes CDR1 MDHEN and CDR2 SYDVKM. The V end was cut by 7 bases, the J end by 7 bases, with 22 bases between. The CDR3 is made up of 15 amino acids. This CDR3 reads CASTDPGRGRIGYTF. The CDR3 DNA reads TGTGCCAGCACCGACCCTGGGAGGGGCAGAATTGGCTACACCTTC.

The J gene is TRBJ2-7, the V gene TRBV18, with 8 bases that match TRBD1. The CDR3 has 13 residues. The germline CDR1 and CDR2 sequences are KGHSH and LQKENI. The ends lost 3 bases at V and 5 bases at J; junction bases unmatched: 3. The CDR3 sequence is CASSPGQANEQYF. The CDR3 nucleotides read TGTGCCAGCTCACCGGGACAGGCCAACGAGCAGTACTTC.

This clone appeared a few times. The V and J genes are TRBV7-8 and TRBJ1-5; D is undetermined. The ends were cut back, 5 bases at V and 4 bases at J, with 9 bases in the middle. There are 13 residues in the CDR3. Germline V gene data show CDR1 as SGHVS and CDR2 as FQNEAQ. The CDR3 region has the DNA TGTGCCAGCAGCCAAACGGGGAATCAGCCCCAGCATTTT. Translation: CASSQTGNQPQHF. The complete variable domain, with remaining parts taken from reference TRBV7-8 and TRBJ1-5, reads GAGVSQSPRYKVAKRGQDVALRCDPISGHVSLFWYQQALGQGPEFLTYFQNEAQLDKSGLPSDRFFAERPEGSVSTLKIQRTQQEDSAVYLCASSQTGNQPQHFGDGTRLSIL.

The chain carries TRBV7-2 and TRBJ2-2; D remains ambiguous. Germline V gene lookup returns CDR1 SGHTA and CDR2 FQGNSA. V shed 3 bases and J shed 3 bases, with 17 bases lying between them. CDR3 length: 17 residues. DNA of the CDR3: TGTGCCAGCAGCTTGGGCCCCTGGCCTGGAGACACCGGGGAGCTGTTTTTT. This sequence encodes CASSLGPWPGDTGELFF.

This chain connects TRBV6-4 to TRBJ1-1; no firm D call. CDR1 is MRHNA, CDR2 SNTAGT, per germline. CDR3 length: 14 residues. V was pared by 6 bases and J by 1 base, with 12 bases between. The chain's CDR3 is CASRPTATNTEAFF. CDR3 in DNA: TGTGCCAGCAGGCCAACAGCGACGAACACTGAAGCTTTCTTT.

This chain uses TRBV5-5 with TRBJ1-6, with TRBD1 matching over 8 bases. The V segment lost 4 bases and the J segment 7 bases; nucleotides outside the gene matches: 10. CDR3 length equals 16 residues. CDR1 is SGHKS and CDR2 is YYEKEE in the germline V gene (reference sequence). CDR3 DNA: TGTGCCAGCAGCCGACCGCCCGGGACAGGAAATTCACCCCTCCACTTT. Translation: CASSRPPGTGNSPLHF.

The rearrangement joins TRBV30 to TRBJ2-7; D not certain. Germline loops: CDR1 GTSNPN, CDR2 SVGIG (reference sequence). Between the trimmed V and J ends, which lost 8 bases and 3 bases, there was a span of 14 bases. The CDR3 spans 12 residues. The CDR3 loop is CAGTHSNYEQYF. The CDR3 bases are TGTGCCGGTACCCACTCAAACTACGAGCAGTACTTC. Full variable domain (outside the CDR3, taken from reference TRBV30 and TRBJ2-7): SQTIHQWPATLVQPVGSPLSLECTVEGTSNPNLYWYRQAAGRGLQLLFYSVGIGQISSEVPQNLSASRPQDRQFILSSKKLLLSDSGFYLCAGTHSNYEQYFGPGTRLTVT.

CDR3 residues: CASSTDGGARGYTF. In nucleotides, the CDR3 is TGTGCCAGCAGCACCGACGGAGGGGCTCGGGGCTACACCTTC. The chain links TRBV7-2 to TRBJ1-2; the D gene is possibly TRBD1 (5 bases). Germline V lookup: CDR1 SGHTA, CDR2 FQGNSA. The CDR3 is 14 amino acids. Trimming removed 5 bases from V and 8 bases from J, with 18 bases in between.

This rearrangement joins TRBV28 to TRBJ2-1, with D perhaps TRBD1 or TRBD2 (5 bases each). The germline V and J ends were trimmed by 4 bases and 5 bases, with 18 bases remaining between them. Germline V gives CDR1 MDHEN, CDR2 SYDVKM. The length of the CDR3 is 16 residues. The DNA of the CDR3 is TGTGCCAGCAGTTCCAGAGGGTGGGACGTTGACAATGAGCAGTTCTTC. This encodes CASSSRGWDVDNEQFF.

Only one count was recorded for this clone. This chain uses TRBV28 with TRBJ2-1; the D gene is possibly TRBD2 (6 bases). Per germline, CDR1 MDHEN and CDR2 SYDVKM. V was cut by 4 bases and J by 4 bases, with 14 bases left in between. The CDR3 consists of 15 residues. This chain's CDR3 is CASSSRDWTYNEQFF. The DNA of the CDR3 is TGTGCCAGCAGTTCCCGGGACTGGACGTACAATGAGCAGTTCTTC.

This CDR3 is CASSQRTGETQYF. The CDR3 DNA reads as TGTGCCAGCAGCCAAAGGACAGGGGAGACCCAGTACTTC. V and J are TRBV14 and TRBJ2-5, with TRBD1 matching over 8 bases. V was pared by 2 bases and J by 5 bases, with 1 base of the junction left unmatched. CDR1 is SGHDN, CDR2 FVKESK, per germline. The CDR3 covers 13 residues.

This chain links TRBV27 with TRBJ1-2; TRBD1 matches at 7 bases. The CDR3 totals 12 residues. CDR1 and CDR2 from the germline V gene are MNHEY and SMNVEV (reference sequence). The V gene end was trimmed by 5 bases and the J gene end by 8 bases; junction bases not matched to a gene: 5. Here the CDR3 DNA reads TGTGCCAGCAGTCTTACAGGGGCCGGCTACACCTTC. This encodes CASSLTGAGYTF.

The CDR3, as DNA: TGTGCCAGCAGTTTATCCGGCAGGGTTAAATACTTC. Translating it yields CASSLSGRVKYF. The V and J genes are TRBV12-3 or TRBV12-4 and TRBJ2-4, with a possible D match to TRBD1 (5 bases). The CDR3 extends over 12 amino acids. Trimming cost V 2 bases and J 16 bases, with 15 bases left between them.

The gene calls are TRBV2 and TRBJ1-4; 12 bases align to TRBD1. Germline-derived CDR1 and CDR2 are SNHLY and FYNNEI. V shed 2 bases, J shed 7 bases, and the junction held 2 bases outside the gene matches. The CDR3 consists of 15 residues. CDR3 residues: CASSERDRGPEKLFF. In DNA form, the CDR3 reads TGTGCCAGCAGTGAAAGGGACAGGGGGCCTGAAAAACTGTTTTTT.

This clone appeared once. V is TRBV7-2 and J is TRBJ1-6; the D gene is possibly TRBD1 (5 bases). The CDR3 is made up of 15 amino acids. The germline V gene has CDR1 SGHTA and CDR2 FQGNSA. Deletions cut 7 bases from V and 10 bases from J, with 20 bases between. CDR3 bases: TGTGCCAGCAAAAATTGGGGGGGAGAGGGCTCACCCCTCCACTTT. It encodes CASKNWGGEGSPLHF.

The gene calls are TRBV14 and TRBJ2-1; D is unresolved. Trimming left V 1 base short and J 6 bases short, with 7 bases between. The CDR3 runs 13 residues. Germline V gene lookup returns CDR1 SGHDN and CDR2 FVKESK. Here the CDR3 DNA reads TGTGCCAGCAGCCAAGTTGTCACCAATGAGCAGTTCTTC. Its translation is CASSQVVTNEQFF. The variable domain in full, completed from reference TRBV14 and TRBJ2-1, reads EAGVTQFPSHSVIEKGQTVTLRCDPISGHDNLYWYRRVMGKEIKFLLHFVKESKQDESGMPNNRFLAERTGGTYSTLKVQPAELEDSGVYFCASSQVVTNEQFFGPGTRLTVL.

The chain couples TRBV6-5 to TRBJ1-6; D is undetermined. Trimming took off 5 bases at V and 7 bases at J, with 15 bases between the two ends. The CDR3 spans 15 residues. In germline, CDR1 is MNHEY, CDR2 SVGAGI. DNA of the CDR3: TGTGCCAGCAGTCGGGAGGGTTGGATGAATTCACCCCTCCACTTT. Its translation is CASSREGWMNSPLHF.

The chain joins TRBV18 to TRBJ2-1; possible D gene TRBD1, 5 bases. Trimming pared 4 bases from V and 0 bases from J, leaving 16 bases between. Germline loops: CDR1 KGHSH, CDR2 LQKENI. The CDR3 extends over 17 amino acids. Here the CDR3 DNA reads TGTGCCAGCTCACTATTCCAGGGCTCCAGCTCCTACAATGAGCAGTTCTTC. Translated: CASSLFQGSSSYNEQFF.

This sequence joins TRBV30 and TRBJ1-6; D is ambiguous. Germline V gene lookup returns CDR1 GTSNPN and CDR2 SVGIG (reference sequence). This CDR3 has 13 residues. The ends were cut back, 2 bases at V and 7 bases at J, with 9 bases in the middle. DNA for the CDR3: TGTGCCTGGAGTCGAGAGGTAAATTCACCCCTCCACTTT. Translation gives CAWSREVNSPLHF.

The chain has TRBV18 and TRBJ2-5; D is undetermined. Per germline, CDR1 KGHSH and CDR2 LQKENI. V was trimmed by 0 bases and J by 5 bases, leaving 4 bases between them. This CDR3 is 12 amino acids long. As DNA, the CDR3 is TGTGCCAGCTCACCACCGGGGGAGACCCAGTACTTC. This translates into CASSPPGETQYF.

This clone has only a few counts. This sequence joins TRBV6-5 and TRBJ1-1; D not certain. The CDR3 length is 14 residues. Trimming left V 6 bases short and J 3 bases short, with 14 bases between. Germline CDR1 and CDR2: MNHEY and SVGAGI. The CDR3 nucleotides are TGTGCCAGCAGGACCCGGGTTTCGTACACTGAAGCTTTCTTT. Translated: CASRTRVSYTEAFF.

The rearrangement links TRBV6-5 to TRBJ1-1; tentative D call: TRBD1 (6 bases). From germline, CDR1 is MNHEY and CDR2 SVGAGI. The CDR3 has 14 amino acids. Between the trimmed V and J ends, which lost 2 bases and 11 bases, there was a span of 18 bases. As DNA, the CDR3 is TGTGCCAGCAGTTACACGCGGGACAAAAGGAAGGCTTTCTTT. Protein product: CASSYTRDKRKAFF.

The chain combines TRBV5-5 with TRBJ1-1, with no clear D. Trimming took 4 bases from V and 1 from J, leaving 14 bases between them. From germline, CDR1 is SGHKS and CDR2 YYEKEE (reference sequence). This CDR3 contains 15 residues. CDR3 DNA: TGTGCCAGCAGCCTACGGGCACCCTCGAACACTGAAGCTTTCTTT. Residues: CASSLRAPSNTEAFF. The variable domain in full, completed from reference TRBV5-5 and TRBJ1-1, reads DAGVTQSPTHLIKTRGQQVTLRCSPISGHKSVSWYQQVLGQGPQFIFQYYEKEERGRGNFPDRFSARQFPNYSSELNVNALLLGDSALYLCASSLRAPSNTEAFFGQGTRLTVV.

This clone was recorded once. CDR3 sequence reads: CASSLIPGKDEQYF. As DNA, the CDR3 is TGCGCCAGCAGCTTGATTCCGGGAAAAGACGAGCAGTACTTC. V usage is TRBV5-1 and J usage is TRBJ2-7, with D possibly TRBD2 on 5 matching bases. Germline CDR1 and CDR2: SGHRS and YFSETQ. CDR3 length: 14 residues. Trimming took 1 base from V and 5 from J, leaving 13 bases between them.

The chain is built from TRBV13 and TRBJ2-7; D is perhaps TRBD2 (5 bases). The CDR3 totals 16 residues. V dropped 1 base and J dropped 7 bases, with 20 bases sitting between them. CDR1 is PRHDT and CDR2 is FYEKMQ in the germline V gene (reference sequence). The CDR3 is CASSLAGRTRPGEQYF. In DNA form, the CDR3 reads TGTGCCAGCAGCTTAGCCGGGCGTACCCGGCCGGGGGAGCAGTACTTC.